The clone carrying this TCR beta chain appeared a few times. The source of the sample is a study of neurological immune-mediated disorders. CDR3 length: 15 amino acids. Germline V lookup: CDR1 SGHTA, CDR2 FQGNSA. Trimming stripped 6 bases from V and 5 bases from J, with 18 bases between. The cDNA came from 5'RACE, which used 10-nucleotide random UMIs. MiXCR, applied by TCRdb to the 5' RACE reads, yields one record per CDR3 protein. Of some 66,000 distinct CDR3 sequences listed, roughly 4% are singletons. Sequencing used PBMCs. The rearrangement joins TRBV7-2 to TRBJ2-3, with D maybe TRBD2 (6 bases). This clonotype originated in a man aged 50-60 years with multiple sclerosis. The chain's CDR3 is CASRARGIGEDTQYF. CDR3 in DNA: TGTGCCAGCAGAGCCCGGGGGATCGGAGAAGATACGCAGTATTTT.